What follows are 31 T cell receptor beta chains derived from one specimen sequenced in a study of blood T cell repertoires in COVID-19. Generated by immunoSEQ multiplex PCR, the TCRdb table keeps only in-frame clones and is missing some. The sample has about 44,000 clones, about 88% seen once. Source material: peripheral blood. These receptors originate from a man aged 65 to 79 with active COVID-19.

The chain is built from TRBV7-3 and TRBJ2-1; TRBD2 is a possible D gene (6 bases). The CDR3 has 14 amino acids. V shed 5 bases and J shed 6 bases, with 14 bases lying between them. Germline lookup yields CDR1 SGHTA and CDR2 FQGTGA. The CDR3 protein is CASSEGPGGNEQFF. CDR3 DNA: TGTGCCAGCAGCGAAGGCCCCGGGGGCAATGAGCAGTTCTTC.

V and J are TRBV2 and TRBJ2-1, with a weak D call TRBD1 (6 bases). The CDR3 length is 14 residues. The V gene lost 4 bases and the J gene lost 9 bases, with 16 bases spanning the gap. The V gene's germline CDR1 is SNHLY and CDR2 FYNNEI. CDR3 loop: CASSGDGGGGEQFF. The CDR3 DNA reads TGTGCCAGCAGTGGGGATGGGGGCGGTGGTGAGCAGTTCTTC.

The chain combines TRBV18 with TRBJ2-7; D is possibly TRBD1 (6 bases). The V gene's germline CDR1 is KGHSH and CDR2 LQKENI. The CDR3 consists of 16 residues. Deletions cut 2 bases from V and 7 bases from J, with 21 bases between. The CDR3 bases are TGTGCCAGCTCACCAAAAAACCGGGCTCACGACAGGGAGCAGTACTTC. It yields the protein CASSPKNRAHDREQYF.

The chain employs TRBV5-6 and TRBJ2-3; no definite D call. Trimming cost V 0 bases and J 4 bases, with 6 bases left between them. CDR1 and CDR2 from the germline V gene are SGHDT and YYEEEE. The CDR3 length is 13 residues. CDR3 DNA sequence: TGTGCCAGCAGCTTGGACCAGTCAGATACGCAGTATTTT. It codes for CASSLDQSDTQYF.

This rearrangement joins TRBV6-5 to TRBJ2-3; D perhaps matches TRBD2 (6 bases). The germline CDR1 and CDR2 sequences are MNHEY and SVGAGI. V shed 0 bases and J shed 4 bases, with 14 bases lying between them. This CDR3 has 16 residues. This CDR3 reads CASSYSTSFAADTQYF. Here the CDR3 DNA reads TGTGCCAGCAGTTACTCTACTAGCTTCGCGGCAGATACGCAGTATTTT.

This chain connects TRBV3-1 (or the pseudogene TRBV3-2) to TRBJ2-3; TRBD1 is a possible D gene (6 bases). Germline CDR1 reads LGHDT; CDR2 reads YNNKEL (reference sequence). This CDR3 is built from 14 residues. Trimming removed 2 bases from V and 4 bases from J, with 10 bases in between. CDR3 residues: CASSQTNRADTQYF. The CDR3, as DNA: TGTGCCAGCAGCCAAACCAACAGGGCAGATACGCAGTATTTT.

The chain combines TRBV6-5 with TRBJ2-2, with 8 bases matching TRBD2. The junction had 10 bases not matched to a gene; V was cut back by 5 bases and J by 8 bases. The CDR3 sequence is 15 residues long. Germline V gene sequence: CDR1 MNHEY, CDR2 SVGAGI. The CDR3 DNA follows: TGTGCCAGCAGTCGGACGCTAGCGGGTGCGGGGGAGCTGTTTTTT. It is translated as CASSRTLAGAGELFF.

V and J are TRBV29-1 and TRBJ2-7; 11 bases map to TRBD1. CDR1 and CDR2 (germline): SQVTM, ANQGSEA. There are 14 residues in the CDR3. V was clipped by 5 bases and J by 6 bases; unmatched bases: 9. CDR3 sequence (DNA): TGCAGCGTTACCCACCCTGGGACAGGGGGCGAGCAGTACTTC. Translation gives CSVTHPGTGGEQYF.

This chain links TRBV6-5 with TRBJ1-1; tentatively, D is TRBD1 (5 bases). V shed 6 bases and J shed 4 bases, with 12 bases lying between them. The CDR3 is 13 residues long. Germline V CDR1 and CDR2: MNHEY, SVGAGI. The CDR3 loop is CASSPAGGTEAFF. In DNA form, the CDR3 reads TGTGCCAGCAGCCCCGCCGGGGGCACTGAAGCTTTCTTT.

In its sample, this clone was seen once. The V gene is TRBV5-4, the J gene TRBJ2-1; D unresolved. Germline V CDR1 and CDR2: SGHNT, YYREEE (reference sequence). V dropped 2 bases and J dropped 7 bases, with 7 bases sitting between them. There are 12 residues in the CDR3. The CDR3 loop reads CASSFFRNEQFF. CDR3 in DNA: TGTGCCAGCAGCTTTTTTCGGAATGAGCAGTTCTTC.

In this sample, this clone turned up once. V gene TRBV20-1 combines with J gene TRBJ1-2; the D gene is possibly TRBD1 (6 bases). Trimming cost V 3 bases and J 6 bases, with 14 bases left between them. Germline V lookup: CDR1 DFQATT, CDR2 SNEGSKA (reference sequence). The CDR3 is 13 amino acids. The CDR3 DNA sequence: TGCAGTGCTAGTCTGCAGGGGAATAATGGCTACACCTTC. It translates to CSASLQGNNGYTF.

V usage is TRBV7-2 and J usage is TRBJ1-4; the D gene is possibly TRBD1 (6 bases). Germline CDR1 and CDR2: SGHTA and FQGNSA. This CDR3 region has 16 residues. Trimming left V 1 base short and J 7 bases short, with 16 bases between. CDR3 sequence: CASSLEGGGNGEKLFF. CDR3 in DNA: TGTGCCAGCAGCTTAGAAGGGGGAGGGAACGGTGAAAAACTGTTTTTT.

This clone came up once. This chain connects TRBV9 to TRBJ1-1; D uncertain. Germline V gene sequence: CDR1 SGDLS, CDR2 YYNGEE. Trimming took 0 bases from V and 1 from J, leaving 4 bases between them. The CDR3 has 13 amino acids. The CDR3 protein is CASSVVWNTEAFF. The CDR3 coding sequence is TGTGCCAGCAGCGTAGTATGGAACACTGAAGCTTTCTTT.

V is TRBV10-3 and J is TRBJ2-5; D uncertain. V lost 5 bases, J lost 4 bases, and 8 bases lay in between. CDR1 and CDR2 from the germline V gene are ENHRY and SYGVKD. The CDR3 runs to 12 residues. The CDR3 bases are TGTGCCATCAGTCAGAATCCAGAGACCCAGTACTTC. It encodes CAISQNPETQYF.

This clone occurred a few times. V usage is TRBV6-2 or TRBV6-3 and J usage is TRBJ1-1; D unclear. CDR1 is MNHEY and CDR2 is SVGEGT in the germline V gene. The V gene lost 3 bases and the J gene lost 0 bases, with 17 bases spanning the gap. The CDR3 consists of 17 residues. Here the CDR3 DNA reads TGTGCCAGCAGTTATTTTGGGGTAGGGAGATTGAACACTGAAGCTTTCTTT. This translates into CASSYFGVGRLNTEAFF.

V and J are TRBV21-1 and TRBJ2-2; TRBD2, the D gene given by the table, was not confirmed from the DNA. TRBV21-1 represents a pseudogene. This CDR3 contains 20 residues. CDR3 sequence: CASSRTGTSGGEPNTGELFF. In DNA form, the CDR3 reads TGTGCCAGCAGCAGAACCGGGACTAGCGGGGGGGAACCGAACACCGGGGAGCTGTTTTTT.

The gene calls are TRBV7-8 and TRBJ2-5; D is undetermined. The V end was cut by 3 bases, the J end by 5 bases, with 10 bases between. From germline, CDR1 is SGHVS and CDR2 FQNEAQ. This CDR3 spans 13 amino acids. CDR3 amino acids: CASSFSGGETQYF. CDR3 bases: TGTGCCAGCAGCTTCTCGGGTGGGGAGACCCAGTACTTC. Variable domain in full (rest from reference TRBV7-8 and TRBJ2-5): GAGVSQSPRYKVAKRGQDVALRCDPISGHVSLFWYQQALGQGPEFLTYFQNEAQLDKSGLPSDRFFAERPEGSVSTLKIQRTQQEDSAVYLCASSFSGGETQYFGPGTRLLVL.

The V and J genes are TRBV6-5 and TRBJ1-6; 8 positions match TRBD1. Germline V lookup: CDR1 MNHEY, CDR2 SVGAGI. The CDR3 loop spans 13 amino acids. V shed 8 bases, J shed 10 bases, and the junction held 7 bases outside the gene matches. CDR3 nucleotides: TGTGCCAGCCTGGACAGGGAAGGGTCACCCCTCCACTTT. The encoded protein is CASLDREGSPLHF.

CDR3 sequence reads: CASSKGQVKSPLHF. The CDR3 DNA reads TGTGCCAGTAGTAAGGGACAGGTTAAATCACCCCTCCACTTT. The rearrangement joins TRBV19 to TRBJ1-6, with 8 bases aligning to TRBD1. The junction had 6 bases not matched to a gene; V was cut back by 4 bases and J by 10 bases. Per the germline V gene, CDR1 is LNHDA and CDR2 is SQIVND (reference sequence). The CDR3 has 14 residues.

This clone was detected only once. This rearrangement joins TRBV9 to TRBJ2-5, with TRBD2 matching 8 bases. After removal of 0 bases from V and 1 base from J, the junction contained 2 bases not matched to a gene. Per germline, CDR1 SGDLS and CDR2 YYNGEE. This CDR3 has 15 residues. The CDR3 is CASSVDRGGQETQYF. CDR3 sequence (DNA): TGTGCCAGCAGCGTAGACCGGGGGGGCCAAGAGACCCAGTACTTC.

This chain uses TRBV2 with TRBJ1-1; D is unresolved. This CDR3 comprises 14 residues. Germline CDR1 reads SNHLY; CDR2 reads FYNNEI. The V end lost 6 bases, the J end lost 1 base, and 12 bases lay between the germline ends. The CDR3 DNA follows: TGTGCCAGCAGGGGAGGCAGACAGAACACTGAAGCTTTCTTT. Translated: CASRGGRQNTEAFF. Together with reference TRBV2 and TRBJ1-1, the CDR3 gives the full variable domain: EPEVTQTPSHQVTQMGQEVILRCVPISNHLYFYWYRQILGQKVEFLVSFYNNEISEKSEIFDDQFSVERPDGSNFTLKIRSTKLEDSAMYFCASRGGRQNTEAFFGQGTRLTVV.

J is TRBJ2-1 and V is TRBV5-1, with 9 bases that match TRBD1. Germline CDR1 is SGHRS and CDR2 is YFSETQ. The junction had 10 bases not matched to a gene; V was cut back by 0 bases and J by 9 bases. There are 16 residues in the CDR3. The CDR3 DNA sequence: TGCGCCAGCAGCTTGGCGAACCCGGGACAGGGAGGTGAGCAGTTCTTC. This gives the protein CASSLANPGQGGEQFF. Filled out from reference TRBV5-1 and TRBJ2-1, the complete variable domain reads KAGVTQTPRYLIKTRGQQVTLSCSPISGHRSVSWYQQTPGQGLQFLFEYFSETQRNKGNFPGRFSGRQFSNSRSEMNVSTLELGDSALYLCASSLANPGQGGEQFFGPGTRLTVL.

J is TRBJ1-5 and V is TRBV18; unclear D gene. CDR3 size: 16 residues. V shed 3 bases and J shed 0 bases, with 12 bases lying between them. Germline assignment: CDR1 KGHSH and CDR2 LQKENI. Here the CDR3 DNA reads TGTGCCAGCTCACCCTGGGCGGGAAATAGCAATCAGCCCCAGCATTTT. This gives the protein CASSPWAGNSNQPQHF.

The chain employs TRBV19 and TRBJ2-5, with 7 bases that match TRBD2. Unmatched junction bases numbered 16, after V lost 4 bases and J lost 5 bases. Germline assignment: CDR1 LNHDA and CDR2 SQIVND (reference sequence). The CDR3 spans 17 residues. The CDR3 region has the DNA TGTGCCAGTAGTAGGGGAGGGGCCGGACGATTCGGGGAGACCCAGTACTTC. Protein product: CASSRGGAGRFGETQYF.

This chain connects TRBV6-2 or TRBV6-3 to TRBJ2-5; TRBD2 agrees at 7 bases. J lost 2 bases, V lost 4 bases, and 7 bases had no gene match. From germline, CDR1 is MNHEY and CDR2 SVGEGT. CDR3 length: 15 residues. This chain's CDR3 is CASSSFRTRQETQYF. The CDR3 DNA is TGTGCCAGCAGTTCCTTCCGGACTAGACAAGAGACCCAGTACTTC.

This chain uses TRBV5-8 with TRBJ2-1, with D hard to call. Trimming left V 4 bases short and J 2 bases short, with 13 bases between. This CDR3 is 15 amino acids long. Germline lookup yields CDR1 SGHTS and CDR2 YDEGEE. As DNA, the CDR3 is TGTGCCAGCAGCCCCGATATACAGCCCTACAATGAGCAGTTCTTC. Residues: CASSPDIQPYNEQFF.

The CDR3 here is CASSSSVSTYEQYF. For the CDR3, the DNA is TGTGCCAGCAGCTCCTCTGTATCTACCTACGAGCAGTACTTC. V is TRBV5-4 and J is TRBJ2-7; D call uncertain. The CDR3 length is 14 residues. Germline assignment: CDR1 SGHNT and CDR2 YYREEE (reference sequence). The germline V and J ends were trimmed by 3 bases and 2 bases, with 12 bases remaining between them.

The CDR3 DNA is TGTGCCAGTAGTATGCGGGCCGGGGAGCTGTTTTTT. Protein product: CASSMRAGELFF. The rearrangement uses TRBV19 and TRBJ2-2; the D gene is possibly TRBD2 (5 bases). V dropped 3 bases and J dropped 6 bases, with 5 bases sitting between them. In germline, CDR1 is LNHDA, CDR2 SQIVND (reference sequence). The CDR3 extends over 12 amino acids.

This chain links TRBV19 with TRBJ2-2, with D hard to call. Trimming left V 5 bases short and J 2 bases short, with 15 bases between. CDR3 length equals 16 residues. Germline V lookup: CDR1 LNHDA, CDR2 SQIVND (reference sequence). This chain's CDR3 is CASSYERGLNTGELFF. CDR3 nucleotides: TGTGCCAGTAGTTACGAGAGAGGCCTCAACACCGGGGAGCTGTTTTTT.

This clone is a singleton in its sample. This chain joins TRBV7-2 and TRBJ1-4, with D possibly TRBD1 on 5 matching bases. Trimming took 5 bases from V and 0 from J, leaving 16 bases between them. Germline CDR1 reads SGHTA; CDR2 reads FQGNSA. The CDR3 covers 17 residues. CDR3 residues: CASSPGVWAPTNEKLFF. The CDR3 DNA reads TGTGCCAGCAGCCCGGGGGTTTGGGCTCCAACTAATGAAAAACTGTTTTTT.

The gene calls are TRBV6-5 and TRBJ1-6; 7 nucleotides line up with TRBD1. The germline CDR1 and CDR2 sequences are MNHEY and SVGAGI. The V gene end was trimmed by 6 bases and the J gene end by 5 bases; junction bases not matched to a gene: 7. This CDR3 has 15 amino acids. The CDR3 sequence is CASRRQGIDNSPLHF. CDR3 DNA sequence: TGTGCCAGCAGACGACAGGGCATCGATAATTCACCCCTCCACTTT.